Below are 26 T cell receptor beta chains sequenced from a single sample in a study of cytotoxic CD8 clonotypes in ibrutinib-treated CLL. Clones were sequenced by immunoSEQ multiplex PCR, and TCRdb holds only the in-frame ones, with some missing. The sample shows about 34,000 clones, around 70% of them seen only once. The specimen was PBMCs, collected before ibrutinib treatment. The receptors stem from a human donor with chronic lymphocytic leukemia.

This clone was recorded a few times. The chain employs TRBV10-2 and TRBJ2-5, with D unresolved. CDR3 length: 12 amino acids. V was trimmed by 8 bases and J by 1 base, leaving 8 bases between them. Germline CDR1 WSHSY, CDR2 SAAADI. CDR3 region: CASSPFQETQYF. CDR3 DNA sequence: TGCGCCAGCTCTCCGTTCCAAGAGACCCAGTACTTC.

This clone has a handful of counts. This chain uses TRBV5-1 with TRBJ1-1; D ambiguous. Between the trimmed V and J ends, which lost 4 bases and 1 base, there was a span of 8 bases. This CDR3 spans 13 amino acids. Germline values: CDR1 SGHRS, CDR2 YFSETQ. The CDR3 region is CASSQTPNTEAFF. CDR3 in DNA: TGCGCCAGCAGCCAGACACCGAACACTGAAGCTTTCTTT.

V usage is TRBV30 and J usage is TRBJ2-1; 10 bases agree with TRBD2. The CDR3 consists of 13 residues. CDR1 and CDR2 (germline): GTSNPN, SVGIG (reference sequence). The CDR3 loop reads CLTTGTSDNEQFF. CDR3 DNA sequence: TGTCTTACAACCGGGACTAGCGATAATGAGCAGTTCTTC.

The chain uses TRBV11-3 and TRBJ2-7, with TRBD2 matching 13 bases. The V gene's germline CDR1 is SGHNT and CDR2 YENEEA. Trimming at V came to 5 bases and at J to 0 bases, leaving 4 bases not matched to a gene. This CDR3 has 16 amino acids. The CDR3 spells CASSPGLAGASYEQYF. The CDR3 coding sequence is TGTGCCAGCAGCCCAGGACTAGCGGGAGCCTCCTACGAGCAGTACTTC.

The chain uses TRBV18 and TRBJ1-3, with TRBD1 matching 8 bases. The V and J ends lost 6 bases and 5 bases, in that order; junction bases with no gene match: 9. The CDR3 runs 15 residues. The germline gives CDR1 KGHSH, CDR2 LQKENI. This CDR3 reads CASSPGTGSRNTIYF. CDR3 DNA: TGTGCCAGCTCCCCCGGGACAGGATCAAGAAACACCATATATTTT.

The genes are TRBV5-6 and TRBJ2-7; 9 bases align to TRBD1. The CDR3 contains 15 residues. Per germline, CDR1 SGHDT and CDR2 YYEEEE. J lost 3 bases, V lost 4 bases, and 8 bases had no gene match. The CDR3, as DNA: TGTGCCAGCAGCGCGGCAGCGGGACAGGGCTACGAGCAGTACTTC. It yields the protein CASSAAAGQGYEQYF.

The chain has TRBV27 and TRBJ1-2; D is undetermined. CDR3 length: 12 amino acids. From germline, CDR1 is MNHEY and CDR2 SMNVEV (reference sequence). Trimming left V 4 bases short and J 6 bases short, with 9 bases between. CDR3 nucleotide sequence: TGTGCCAGCAGTTCGGGAGGGCATGGCTACACCTTC. Its protein product is CASSSGGHGYTF.

This chain joins TRBV30 and TRBJ2-7; 9 positions agree with TRBD2. Germline V lookup: CDR1 GTSNPN, CDR2 SVGIG (reference sequence). V trimming: 1 base; J trimming: 0 bases; junction bases outside the gene matches: 7. This CDR3 has 16 residues. CDR3 in amino acids: CAWSGSSGKPSYEQYF. CDR3 nucleotide sequence: TGTGCCTGGAGTGGTTCTAGCGGGAAACCCTCCTACGAGCAGTACTTC.

This rearrangement joins TRBV28 to TRBJ2-7; 9 nucleotides match TRBD1. J was trimmed by 3 bases and V by 5 bases; bases with no gene match: 14. Germline CDR1 is MDHEN and CDR2 is SYDVKM. This CDR3 spans 17 amino acids. The CDR3 DNA sequence: TGTGCCAGCAGTCCTACTCCTGTGTGGACAGGGGACTACGAGCAGTACTTC. This encodes CASSPTPVWTGDYEQYF. The full variable domain, with the rest looked up from reference TRBV28 and TRBJ2-7, is DVKVTQSSRYLVKRTGEKVFLECVQDMDHENMFWYRQDPGLGLRLIYFSYDVKMKEKGDIPEGYSVSREKKERFSLILESASTNQTSMYLCASSPTPVWTGDYEQYFGPGTRLTVT.

Of note for this clone: Given a much more abundant clone one base away, this may be a read error. The V gene is TRBV4-2, the J gene TRBJ1-5, with D unclear. The germline gives CDR1 LGHNA, CDR2 YNFKEQ. The V end lost 0 bases, the J end lost 3 bases, and 9 bases lay between the germline ends. The CDR3 extends over 15 amino acids. As DNA, the CDR3 is TGTGCCAGCAGCCAAGAACGGGGATCCAATCAGCCCCAGCATTTT. It encodes CASSQERGSNQPQHF.

This chain links TRBV7-8 with TRBJ2-1, with D possibly matching TRBD1 (6 bases). V was pared by 8 bases and J by 8 bases, with 22 bases between. The germline V gene encodes CDR1 SGHVS and CDR2 FQNEAQ. CDR3 size: 15 residues. The CDR3 bases are TGTGCCAGCCTAAAGGGGGAAACCATCGCACATGAGCAGTTCTTC. This gives the protein CASLKGETIAHEQFF.

The chain carries TRBV27 and TRBJ2-7; 9 nucleotides align to TRBD1. With V trimmed by 7 bases and J by 2 bases, 6 bases remained unmatched. In germline, CDR1 is MNHEY, CDR2 SMNVEV (reference sequence). The CDR3 is 14 residues long. CDR3 DNA sequence: TGTGCCAGCACGCCCAACAGGGGGCCCTACGAGCAGTACTTC. This encodes CASTPNRGPYEQYF.

The J gene is TRBJ1-2, the V gene TRBV14; 9 bases map to TRBD1. The V and J ends lost 10 bases and 4 bases, in that order; junction bases with no gene match: 13. Germline V gene lookup returns CDR1 SGHDN and CDR2 FVKESK. CDR3 length: 15 residues. This CDR3 reads CATQPLGQGPYGYTF. CDR3 bases: TGTGCCACCCAGCCCCTCGGACAGGGGCCCTATGGCTACACCTTC.

This chain connects TRBV5-4 to TRBJ2-7; 10 bases align to TRBD1. The CDR3 consists of 14 residues. The V gene's germline CDR1 is SGHNT and CDR2 YYREEE (reference sequence). V shed 4 bases and J 3 bases; nucleotides not matched to a gene: 4. The CDR3: CASSPRDRGYEQYF. The DNA for the CDR3 is TGTGCCAGCAGCCCCAGGGACAGGGGCTACGAGCAGTACTTC. Full variable domain (remainder filled in from reference TRBV5-4 and TRBJ2-7): ETGVTQSPTHLIKTRGQQVTLRCSSQSGHNTVSWYQQALGQGPQFIFQYYREEENGRGNFPPRFSGLQFPNYSSELNVNALELDDSALYLCASSPRDRGYEQYFGPGTRLTVT.

In its sample, this clone is medium-sized (0.01 to 0.1%). The V gene is TRBV11-2, the J gene TRBJ1-5; 8 nucleotides match TRBD1. J was trimmed by 6 bases and V by 6 bases; bases with no gene match: 7. The V gene's germline CDR1 is SGHAT and CDR2 FQNNGV. The CDR3 runs 14 residues. The CDR3 here is CASRLTGDGQPQHF. The DNA of the CDR3 is TGTGCCAGCAGGCTGACAGGGGACGGTCAGCCCCAGCATTTT.

The chain recombines TRBV5-1 with TRBJ2-5; possible D gene TRBD2, 6 bases. The CDR3 covers 11 residues. CDR1 and CDR2 (germline): SGHRS, YFSETQ. V lost 7 bases and J 5 bases, leaving 9 bases between the germline ends. The CDR3 nucleotides read TGCGCCAGCTCGGGGGAGGAGACCCAGTACTTC. Translation: CASSGEETQYF.

The table lists this clone with a count of one. The chain has TRBV13 and TRBJ2-7; 11 nucleotides match TRBD2. V shed 2 bases and J 4 bases; nucleotides not matched to a gene: 4. Looked up from germline, CDR1 is PRHDT and CDR2 is FYEKMQ (reference sequence). This CDR3 region has 15 residues. CDR3 sequence reads: CASSLPSGGRYEQYF. In DNA, the CDR3 is TGTGCCAGCAGCTTACCTAGCGGGGGGAGGTACGAGCAGTACTTC.

The V and J genes are TRBV5-1 and TRBJ1-5, with 7 nucleotides matching TRBD1. The length of the CDR3 is 16 residues. Germline lookup yields CDR1 SGHRS and CDR2 YFSETQ. Trimming removed 4 bases from V and 5 bases from J; junction bases left unmatched: 12. The CDR3 DNA sequence: TGCGCCAGCAGCCCCGGACAGGATGGGTATGATCAGCCCCAGCATTTT. It translates to CASSPGQDGYDQPQHF.

The chain has TRBV5-4 and TRBJ2-2; D is perhaps TRBD1 (5 bases). The CDR3 has 13 amino acids. V dropped 4 bases and J dropped 6 bases, with 10 bases sitting between them. The germline V gene has CDR1 SGHNT and CDR2 YYREEE (reference sequence). The CDR3 loop is CASSPDNSGELFF. The CDR3 DNA is TGTGCCAGCAGCCCGGACAATTCCGGGGAGCTGTTTTTT.

This CDR3 reads CASSLGTADTQYF. The CDR3 nucleotides are TGTGCCAGCAGTCTCGGGACGGCAGATACGCAGTATTTT. V usage is TRBV25-1 and J usage is TRBJ2-3; the D call may be TRBD1 or TRBD2 (5 bases each). This CDR3 region has 13 residues. CDR1 and CDR2 (germline): MGHDK, SYGVNS. V lost 5 bases, J lost 4 bases, and 10 bases lay in between. The full variable domain, with the rest looked up from reference TRBV25-1 and TRBJ2-3, is EADIYQTPRYLVIGTGKKITLECSQTMGHDKMYWYQQDPGMELHLIHYSYGVNSTEKGDLSSESTVSRIRTEHFPLTLESARPSHTSQYLCASSLGTADTQYFGPGTRLTVL.

The chain links TRBV13 to TRBJ2-6; no reliable D call. Germline CDR1 PRHDT, CDR2 FYEKMQ (reference sequence). V lost 3 bases, J lost 0 bases, and 3 bases lay in between. The CDR3 totals 14 residues. The DNA of the CDR3 is TGTGCCAGCAGCTTTGTCTCTGGGGCCAACGTCCTGACTTTC. Translated, it gives CASSFVSGANVLTF.

V and J are TRBV5-1 and TRBJ1-1, with 7 nucleotides matching TRBD1. In germline, CDR1 is SGHRS, CDR2 YFSETQ. This CDR3 contains 14 residues. J lost 3 bases, V lost 5 bases, and 7 bases had no gene match. The CDR3 spells CASRESTGYTEAFF. CDR3 bases: TGCGCCAGCAGAGAATCGACAGGGTACACTGAAGCTTTCTTT.

The V call is TRBV19, the J call TRBJ1-5; 8 bases map to TRBD1. Germline trimming cut 8 bases from V and 7 bases from J; bases unmatched to any gene: 7. From germline, CDR1 is LNHDA and CDR2 SQIVND (reference sequence). The CDR3 runs 13 residues. The CDR3 protein is CASHQGAWQPQHF. The DNA for the CDR3 is TGTGCCAGTCACCAGGGGGCCTGGCAGCCCCAGCATTTT.

The chain employs TRBV5-1 and TRBJ2-7, with 7 bases fitting TRBD1. V lost 0 bases to trimming and J lost 5 bases; unmatched junction nucleotides: 5. The germline CDR1 and CDR2 sequences are SGHRS and YFSETQ. This CDR3 comprises 14 residues. The CDR3 DNA sequence: TGCGCCAGCAGCTTGGCTGACAGGGATGACGAGCAGTACTTC. It translates to CASSLADRDDEQYF.

V usage is TRBV13 and J usage is TRBJ2-4; D perhaps matches TRBD1 (6 bases). The CDR3 contains 16 residues. The germline gives CDR1 PRHDT, CDR2 FYEKMQ (reference sequence). The V and J ends lost 0 bases and 5 bases respectively, with 14 bases between them. CDR3 region: CASSLGGTPRENIQYF. The CDR3 DNA is TGTGCCAGCAGCTTAGGCGGGACACCGAGAGAAAACATTCAGTACTTC.

The V and J genes are TRBV28 and TRBJ2-5; the D is unclear. The CDR3 runs to 11 residues. Germline loops: CDR1 MDHEN, CDR2 SYDVKM. V lost 4 bases, J lost 5 bases, and 5 bases lay in between. CDR3: CASSSVETQYF. The CDR3 DNA follows: TGTGCCAGCAGTTCCGTCGAGACCCAGTACTTC.